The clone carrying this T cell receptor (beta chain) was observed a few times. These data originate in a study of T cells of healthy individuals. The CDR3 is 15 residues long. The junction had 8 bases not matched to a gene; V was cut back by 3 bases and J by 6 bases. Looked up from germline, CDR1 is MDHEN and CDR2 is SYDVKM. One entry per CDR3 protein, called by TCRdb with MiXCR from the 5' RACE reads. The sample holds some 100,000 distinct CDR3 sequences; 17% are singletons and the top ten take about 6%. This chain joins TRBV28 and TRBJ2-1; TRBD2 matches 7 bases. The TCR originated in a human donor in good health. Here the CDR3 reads CASSLETSIFNEQFF. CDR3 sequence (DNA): TGTGCCAGCAGTTTGGAGACTAGCATCTTCAATGAGCAGTTCTTC.